The 20 T cell receptor beta chains listed next were all sequenced from one sample in a study of blood T cell repertoires in COVID-19. Some clones are missing from TCRdb's copy, which holds only in-frame ones; the method was immunoSEQ multiplex PCR. The sample records 85,000 to 95,000 clones, about 93% being singletons. Sequencing used peripheral blood. The receptors stem from a woman aged 45-60 years in a cohort sampled during active COVID-19.

The chain employs TRBV7-9 and TRBJ1-2; D is unresolved. Germline values: CDR1 SEHNR, CDR2 FQNEAQ (reference sequence). Trimming shortened V by 5 bases and J by 3 bases, and 16 bases separated the two germline ends. CDR3 length equals 15 residues. CDR3 DNA sequence: TGTGCCAGCAGCCCAAGAGAGGGAAACCACTATGGCTACACCTTC. It specifies CASSPREGNHYGYTF.

The chain recombines TRBV5-1 with TRBJ2-1, with 13 positions matching TRBD2. In germline, CDR1 is SGHRS, CDR2 YFSETQ. This CDR3 has 15 amino acids. The ends lost 4 bases at V and 8 bases at J; junction bases unmatched: 6. The CDR3 coding sequence is TGCGCCAGCAGCATACTAGCGGGAGGGCCTTATGAGCAGTTCTTC. Its translation: CASSILAGGPYEQFF.

V gene TRBV7-9 combines with J gene TRBJ2-1; TRBD2 is a possible D gene (6 bases). Trimming stripped 5 bases from V and 8 bases from J, with 22 bases between. Germline-derived CDR1 and CDR2 are SEHNR and FQNEAQ (reference sequence). This CDR3 is built from 16 residues. CDR3 in amino acids: CASSQAGWVPSHEQFF. The DNA of the CDR3 is TGTGCCAGCAGCCAGGCGGGGTGGGTCCCTTCTCATGAGCAGTTCTTC. The variable domain in full, with the rest retrieved from reference TRBV7-9 and TRBJ2-1, is DTGVSQNPRHKITKRGQNVTFRCDPISEHNRLYWYRQTLGQGPEFLTYFQNEAQLEKSRLLSDRFSAERPKGSFSTLEIQRTEQGDSAMYLCASSQAGWVPSHEQFFGPGTRLTVL.

The chain carries TRBV19 and TRBJ1-1, with D perhaps matching TRBD1 (6 bases). With 8 bases removed from V and 1 base from J, the gap between germline ends came to 8 bases. This CDR3 region has 12 residues. Per germline, CDR1 LNHDA and CDR2 SQIVND (reference sequence). In DNA form, the CDR3 reads TGTGCCAGTTCGGACAGGAACACTGAAGCTTTCTTT. This codes for CASSDRNTEAFF.

In regard to this clone: The CDR3 carries no conserved terminal phenylalanine or tryptophan, so it likely arises from a read error. The DNA is omitted, as the CDR3 cannot be located on it reliably, and the CDR3 follows TCRdb's listing. J is TRBJ2-7 and V is TRBV10-1; the table names TRBD1, a call not compared with the DNA. The CDR3 comprises 11 residues, both ends counted. From germline, CDR1 is WNHNN and CDR2 SYGVQD (reference sequence). The CDR3 sequence: CASSKDSLQGI.

This chain links TRBV3-1 (or the pseudogene TRBV3-2) with TRBJ1-2; 8 positions agree with TRBD1. Looked up from germline, CDR1 is LGHDT and CDR2 is YNNKEL (reference sequence). After removal of 0 bases from V and 8 bases from J, the junction contained 5 bases not matched to a gene. This CDR3 is built from 14 residues. As DNA, the CDR3 is TGTGCCAGCAGCCAAGATGGCAGGGGGCACGGCTACACCTTC. As protein: CASSQDGRGHGYTF.

The DNA of the CDR3 is TGTGCCAGTAGTATAGAGGGGGCCGAAGCTTTCTTT. This translates into CASSIEGAEAFF. V is TRBV19 and J is TRBJ1-1; possibly TRBD1 for D (6 bases). V lost 0 bases and J lost 8, with 7 bases in between. The germline CDR1 and CDR2 sequences are LNHDA and SQIVND (reference sequence). There are 12 residues in the CDR3.

The chain joins TRBV28 to TRBJ1-1; 8 bases are shared with TRBD1. Germline CDR1 MDHEN, CDR2 SYDVKM. The CDR3 has 15 residues. V gave up 1 base and J gave up 3 bases; unmatched junction bases: 4. The CDR3 sequence: CASSLSNRGYTEAFF. CDR3 sequence (DNA): TGTGCCAGCAGTTTATCTAACAGGGGGTACACTGAAGCTTTCTTT.

The gene calls are TRBV7-9 and TRBJ2-2, with 8 bases that match TRBD2. The CDR3 length is 16 residues. With V trimmed by 5 bases and J by 7 bases, 12 bases remained unmatched. Germline V gene lookup returns CDR1 SEHNR and CDR2 FQNEAQ (reference sequence). CDR3 region: CASSPFRGGINGELFF. CDR3 nucleotide sequence: TGTGCCAGCAGCCCTTTCCGGGGGGGAATTAACGGGGAGCTGTTTTTT.

V is TRBV29-1 and J is TRBJ1-2, with D unclear. CDR3 length: 11 residues. V gave up 1 base and J gave up 6 bases, with 6 bases separating them. Germline lookup yields CDR1 SQVTM and CDR2 ANQGSEA. The DNA for the CDR3 is TGCAGCGTTGAAGGAGGGAATGGCTACACCTTC. As protein: CSVEGGNGYTF. The complete variable domain, with remaining parts taken from reference TRBV29-1 and TRBJ1-2, reads SAVISQKPSRDICQRGTSLTIQCQVDSQVTMMFWYRQQPGQSLTLIATANQGSEATYESGFVIDKFPISRPNLTFSTLTVSNMSPEDSSIYLCSVEGGNGYTFGSGTRLTVV.

J is TRBJ2-2 and V is TRBV5-1, with 9 nucleotides matching TRBD1. V trimming: 4 bases; J trimming: 7 bases; junction bases outside the gene matches: 5. This CDR3 has 14 amino acids. The V gene's germline CDR1 is SGHRS and CDR2 YFSETQ. Here the CDR3 reads CASSPGQGVGELFF. The CDR3, as DNA: TGCGCCAGCAGCCCGGGACAGGGTGTCGGGGAGCTGTTTTTT.

The V gene is TRBV3-1 (or the pseudogene TRBV3-2), the J gene TRBJ2-1; 9 bases agree with TRBD2. V lost 4 bases to trimming and J lost 1 base; unmatched junction nucleotides: 11. Germline CDR1 is LGHDT and CDR2 is YNNKEL (reference sequence). The CDR3 is 18 amino acids. The CDR3: CASSPSGASGVSYNEQFF. Written as DNA, the CDR3 is TGTGCCAGCAGCCCCTCGGGCGCTAGCGGGGTATCCTACAATGAGCAGTTCTTC.

The chain employs TRBV27 and TRBJ2-2; 10 bases match TRBD1. The germline V gene has CDR1 MNHEY and CDR2 SMNVEV (reference sequence). J gave up 0 bases and V 7 bases, and 11 bases lay outside the gene matches. The CDR3 loop spans 18 amino acids. CDR3 in amino acids: CASNHSPGQGTNTGELFF. The DNA of the CDR3 is TGTGCCAGCAATCACTCCCCGGGACAGGGGACGAACACCGGGGAGCTGTTTTTT.

The chain is built from TRBV7-9 and TRBJ1-2; no clear D. The CDR3 sequence is 12 residues long. V lost 3 bases and J 7 bases, leaving 9 bases between the germline ends. The V gene's germline CDR1 is SEHNR and CDR2 FQNEAQ (reference sequence). This CDR3 is CASSLAPIGYTF. The CDR3 DNA is TGTGCCAGCAGCTTGGCACCAATTGGCTACACCTTC.

The chain links TRBV7-9 to TRBJ2-7; 8 nucleotides line up with TRBD2. Germline loops: CDR1 SEHNR, CDR2 FQNEAQ (reference sequence). CDR3 length: 15 amino acids. Trimming cost V 2 bases and J 3 bases; bases outside gene matches: 6. The CDR3 DNA sequence: TGTGCCAGCAGCTTATCTAGCGGGCACCTCTACGAGCAGTACTTC. It translates to CASSLSSGHLYEQYF.

The rearrangement links TRBV19 to TRBJ2-3; tentatively, D is TRBD2 (6 bases). Germline V gene data show CDR1 as LNHDA and CDR2 as SQIVND (reference sequence). Trimming removed 1 base from V and 1 base from J, with 18 bases in between. The CDR3 runs to 18 residues. The CDR3, as DNA: TGTGCCAGTAGTATAGGACTCCCTCGACTAGGGCGCACAGATACGCAGTATTTT. Translating gives CASSIGLPRLGRTDTQYF.

The J gene is TRBJ2-7, the V gene TRBV13, with 7 nucleotides matching TRBD1. The CDR3 is 14 residues long. CDR1 is PRHDT and CDR2 is FYEKMQ in the germline V gene (reference sequence). V lost 5 bases to trimming and J lost 0 bases; unmatched junction nucleotides: 4. Written as DNA, the CDR3 is TGTGCCAGCAGCACCGGGACAGTCTCCTACGAGCAGTACTTC. Its protein is CASSTGTVSYEQYF. The full variable domain, in which reference TRBV13 and TRBJ2-7 provide the parts outside the CDR3, is AAGVIQSPRHLIKEKRETATLKCYPIPRHDTVYWYQQGPGQDPQFLISFYEKMQSDKGSIPDRFSAQQFSDYHSELNMSSLELGDSALYFCASSTGTVSYEQYFGPGTRLTVT.

The V call is TRBV7-3, the J call TRBJ2-3; 10 bases align to TRBD2. The germline gives CDR1 SGHTA, CDR2 FQGTGA. V shed 1 base and J 1 base; nucleotides not matched to a gene: 5. The CDR3 sequence is 17 residues long. Written as DNA, the CDR3 is TGTGCCAGCAGCTTAAGAATTAGCGGGGGGCGCACAGATACGCAGTATTTT. The encoded protein is CASSLRISGGRTDTQYF.

The chain has TRBV28 and TRBJ1-2, with D uncertain. V dropped 6 bases and J dropped 7 bases, with 15 bases sitting between them. Germline V CDR1 and CDR2: MDHEN, SYDVKM. The CDR3 covers 13 residues. The CDR3 sequence: CASSPTPIPGYTF. The CDR3 DNA is TGTGCCAGCAGCCCGACACCGATTCCTGGCTACACCTTC.

V is TRBV2 and J is TRBJ1-4; unclear D gene. The CDR3 is 14 residues long. Trimming pared 8 bases from V and 4 bases from J, leaving 14 bases between. Germline V CDR1 and CDR2: SNHLY, FYNNEI. CDR3 coding DNA: TGTGCCAGCCTGGGGAGCAGCGTTAATGAAAAACTGTTTTTT. This gives the protein CASLGSSVNEKLFF.